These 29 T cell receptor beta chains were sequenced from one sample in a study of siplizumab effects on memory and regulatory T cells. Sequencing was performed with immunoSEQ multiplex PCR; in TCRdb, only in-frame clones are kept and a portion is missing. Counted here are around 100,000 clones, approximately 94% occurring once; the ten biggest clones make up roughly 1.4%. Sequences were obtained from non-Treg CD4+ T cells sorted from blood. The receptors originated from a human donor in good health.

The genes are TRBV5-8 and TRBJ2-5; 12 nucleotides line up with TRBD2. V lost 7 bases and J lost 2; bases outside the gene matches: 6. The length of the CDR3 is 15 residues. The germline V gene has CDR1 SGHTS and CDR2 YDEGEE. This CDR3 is CASGWTSGIQETQYF. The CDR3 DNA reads TGTGCCAGCGGGTGGACTAGCGGGATACAAGAGACCCAGTACTTC.

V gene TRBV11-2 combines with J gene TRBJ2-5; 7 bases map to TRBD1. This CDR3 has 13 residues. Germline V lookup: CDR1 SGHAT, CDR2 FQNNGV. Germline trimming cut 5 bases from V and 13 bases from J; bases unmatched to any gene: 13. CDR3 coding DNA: TGTGCCAGCAGCCCAGACAGGGTCCCCTTCCGGTACTTC. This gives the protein CASSPDRVPFRYF.

CDR3 sequence: CASGLVSGNSYEQYF. CDR3 DNA sequence: TGTGCTAGTGGTTTGGTTTCGGGGAACTCCTACGAGCAGTACTTC. The genes are TRBV12-5 and TRBJ2-7; a weak D match, TRBD2 (5 bases). CDR3 length equals 15 residues. V was shortened by 0 bases and J by 0 bases, with 9 bases between the two germline ends. Per germline, CDR1 LGHNT and CDR2 FRNRAP.

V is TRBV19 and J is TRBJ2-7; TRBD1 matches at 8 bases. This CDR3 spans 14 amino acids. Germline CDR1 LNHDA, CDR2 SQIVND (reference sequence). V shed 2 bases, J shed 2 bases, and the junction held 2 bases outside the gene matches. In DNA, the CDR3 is TGTGCCAGTAGTATACGGACAGGGACCTACGAGCAGTACTTC. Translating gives CASSIRTGTYEQYF.

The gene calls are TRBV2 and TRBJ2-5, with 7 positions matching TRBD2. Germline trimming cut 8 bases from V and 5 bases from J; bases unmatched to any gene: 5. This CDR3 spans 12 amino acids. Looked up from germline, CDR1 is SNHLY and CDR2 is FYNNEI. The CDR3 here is CASSAGVETQYF. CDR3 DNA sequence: TGTGCCAGCTCGGCGGGAGTGGAGACCCAGTACTTC.

The CDR3 here is CASSIGTLKGDEQFF. The CDR3 DNA sequence: TGTGCCAGCAGCATCGGGACTCTTAAGGGCGATGAGCAGTTCTTC. This sequence joins TRBV7-9 and TRBJ2-1; tentative D call: TRBD2 (6 bases). This CDR3 has 15 amino acids. V was shortened by 5 bases and J by 8 bases, with 19 bases between the two germline ends. CDR1 SEHNR and CDR2 FQNEAQ come from the germline V gene (reference sequence). Full variable domain (rest looked up from reference TRBV7-9 and TRBJ2-1): DTGVSQNPRHKITKRGQNVTFRCDPISEHNRLYWYRQTLGQGPEFLTYFQNEAQLEKSRLLSDRFSAERPKGSFSTLEIQRTEQGDSAMYLCASSIGTLKGDEQFFGPGTRLTVL.

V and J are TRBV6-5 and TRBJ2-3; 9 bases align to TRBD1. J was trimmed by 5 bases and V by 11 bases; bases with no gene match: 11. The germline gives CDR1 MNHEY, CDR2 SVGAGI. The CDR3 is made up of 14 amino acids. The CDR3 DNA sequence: TGTGCCTCGAGTACAGGGGGCTTTCAAGATACGCAGTATTTT. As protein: CASSTGGFQDTQYF.

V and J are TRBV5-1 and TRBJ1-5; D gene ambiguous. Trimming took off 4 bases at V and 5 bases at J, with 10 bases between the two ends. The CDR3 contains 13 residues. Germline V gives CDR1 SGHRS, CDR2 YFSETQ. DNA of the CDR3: TGCGCCAGCAGCACCTCTACAGATCAGCCCCAGCATTTT. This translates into CASSTSTDQPQHF.

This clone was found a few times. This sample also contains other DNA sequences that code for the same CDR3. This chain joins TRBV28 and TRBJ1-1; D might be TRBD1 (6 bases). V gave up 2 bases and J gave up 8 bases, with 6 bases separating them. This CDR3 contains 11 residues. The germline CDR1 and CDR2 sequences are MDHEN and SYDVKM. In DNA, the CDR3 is TGTGCCAGCAGTTTAGGGACAGAAGCTTTCTTT. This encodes CASSLGTEAFF. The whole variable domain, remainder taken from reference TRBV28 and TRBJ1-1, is DVKVTQSSRYLVKRTGEKVFLECVQDMDHENMFWYRQDPGLGLRLIYFSYDVKMKEKGDIPEGYSVSREKKERFSLILESASTNQTSMYLCASSLGTEAFFGQGTRLTVV.

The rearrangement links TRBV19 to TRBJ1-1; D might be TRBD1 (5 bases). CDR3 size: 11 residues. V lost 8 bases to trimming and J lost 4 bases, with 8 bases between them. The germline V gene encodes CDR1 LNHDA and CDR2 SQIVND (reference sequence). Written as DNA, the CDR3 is TGTGCCAGTGGGGCGGGCACTGAAGCTTTCTTT. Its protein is CASGAGTEAFF.

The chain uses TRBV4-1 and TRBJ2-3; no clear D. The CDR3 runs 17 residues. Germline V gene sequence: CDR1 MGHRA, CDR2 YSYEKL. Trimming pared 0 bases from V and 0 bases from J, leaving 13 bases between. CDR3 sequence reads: CASSQEGVTPSTDTQYF. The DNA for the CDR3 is TGCGCCAGCAGCCAAGAGGGTGTCACACCTAGCACAGATACGCAGTATTTT.

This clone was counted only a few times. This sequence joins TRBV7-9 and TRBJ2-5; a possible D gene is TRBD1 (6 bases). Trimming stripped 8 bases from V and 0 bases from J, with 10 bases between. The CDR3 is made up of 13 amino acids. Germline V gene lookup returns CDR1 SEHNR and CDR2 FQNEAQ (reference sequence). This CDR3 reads CASHRQDQETQYF. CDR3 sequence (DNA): TGTGCCAGCCACCGACAGGACCAAGAGACCCAGTACTTC.

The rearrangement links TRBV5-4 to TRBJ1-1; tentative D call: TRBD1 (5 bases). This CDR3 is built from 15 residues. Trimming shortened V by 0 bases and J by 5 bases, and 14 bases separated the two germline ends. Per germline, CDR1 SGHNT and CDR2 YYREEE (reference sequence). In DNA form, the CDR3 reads TGTGCCAGCAGCTTGGGGCTTCAGGGAGGAACTGAAGCTTTCTTT. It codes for CASSLGLQGGTEAFF.

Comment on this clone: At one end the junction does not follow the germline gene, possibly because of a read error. CDR3 in amino acids: CASSLDRGTSENF. In DNA form, the CDR3 reads TGTGCCAGCAGCTTAGATCGAGGGACTAGCGAGAATTTT. The J gene is TRBJ2-3, the V gene TRBV11-2; 10 bases align to TRBD2. The germline CDR1 and CDR2 sequences are SGHAT and FQNNGV. This CDR3 has 13 residues.

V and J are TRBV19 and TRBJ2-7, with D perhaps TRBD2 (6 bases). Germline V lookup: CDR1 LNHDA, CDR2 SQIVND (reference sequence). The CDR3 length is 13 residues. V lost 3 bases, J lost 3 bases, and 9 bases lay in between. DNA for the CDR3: TGTGCCAGTAGTATGGAGGGGCACTACGAGCAGTACTTC. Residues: CASSMEGHYEQYF.

The CDR3 here is CASSYPGGRNTEAFF. The CDR3 coding sequence is TGTGCCAGCAGTTACCCCGGTGGGAGGAACACTGAAGCTTTCTTT. The genes are TRBV6-6 and TRBJ1-1; D ambiguous. Per the germline V gene, CDR1 is MNHNY and CDR2 is SVGAGI (reference sequence). This CDR3 is 15 amino acids long. The V gene lost 2 bases and the J gene lost 1 base, with 11 bases spanning the gap.

The DNA for the CDR3 is TGTGCCAGCAGCGTAGAGGGACCCCAAGGCAATGAGCAGTTCTTC. This codes for CASSVEGPQGNEQFF. V usage is TRBV9 and J usage is TRBJ2-1; D may be TRBD1 or TRBD2 (5 bases each). The CDR3 contains 15 residues. The germline V and J ends were trimmed by 0 bases and 6 bases, with 13 bases remaining between them. CDR1 is SGDLS and CDR2 is YYNGEE in the germline V gene.

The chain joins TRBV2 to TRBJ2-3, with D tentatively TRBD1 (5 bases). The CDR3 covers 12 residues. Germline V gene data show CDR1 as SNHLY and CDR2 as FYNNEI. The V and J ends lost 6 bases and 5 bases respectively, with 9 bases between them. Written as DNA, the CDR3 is TGTGCCAGCAGGACAGTTGTAGATACGCAGTATTTT. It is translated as CASRTVVDTQYF.

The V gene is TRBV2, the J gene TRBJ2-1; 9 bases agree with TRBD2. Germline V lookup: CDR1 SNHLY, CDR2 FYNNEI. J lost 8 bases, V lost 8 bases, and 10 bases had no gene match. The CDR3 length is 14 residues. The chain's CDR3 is CASLRSGRRDEQFF. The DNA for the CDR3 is TGTGCCAGCTTGAGGAGCGGGAGGCGCGATGAGCAGTTCTTC.

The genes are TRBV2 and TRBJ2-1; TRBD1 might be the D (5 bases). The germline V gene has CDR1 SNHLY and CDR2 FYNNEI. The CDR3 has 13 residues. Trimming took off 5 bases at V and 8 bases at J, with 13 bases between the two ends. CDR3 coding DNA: TGTGCCAGCAGTCTAGGGGTTTGGGATGAGCAGTTCTTC. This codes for CASSLGVWDEQFF.

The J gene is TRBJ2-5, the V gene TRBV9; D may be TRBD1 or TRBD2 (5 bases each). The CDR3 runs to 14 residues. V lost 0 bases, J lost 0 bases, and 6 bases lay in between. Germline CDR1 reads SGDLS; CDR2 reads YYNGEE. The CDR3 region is CASSVGGNQETQYF. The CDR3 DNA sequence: TGTGCCAGCAGCGTAGGGGGGAACCAAGAGACCCAGTACTTC.

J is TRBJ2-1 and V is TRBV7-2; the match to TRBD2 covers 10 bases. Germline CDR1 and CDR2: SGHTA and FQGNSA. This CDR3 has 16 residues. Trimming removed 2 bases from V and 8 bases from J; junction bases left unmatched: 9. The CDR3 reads CASSLSGRVRGDEQFF. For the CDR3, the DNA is TGTGCCAGCAGCTTAAGCGGGAGGGTCCGGGGTGATGAGCAGTTCTTC.

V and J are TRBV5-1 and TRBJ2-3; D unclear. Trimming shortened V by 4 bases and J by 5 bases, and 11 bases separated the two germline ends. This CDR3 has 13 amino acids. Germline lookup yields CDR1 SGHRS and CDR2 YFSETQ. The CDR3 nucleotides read TGCGCCAGCAGCCGTAGCCCCGGAGATACGCAGTATTTT. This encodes CASSRSPGDTQYF.

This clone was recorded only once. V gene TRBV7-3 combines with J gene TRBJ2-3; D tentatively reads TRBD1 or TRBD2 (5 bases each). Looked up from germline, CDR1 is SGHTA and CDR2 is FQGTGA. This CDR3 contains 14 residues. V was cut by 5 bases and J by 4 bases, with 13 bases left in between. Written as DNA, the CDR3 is TGTGCCAGCAGCCCCACGGGGCGGGCAGATACGCAGTATTTT. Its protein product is CASSPTGRADTQYF.

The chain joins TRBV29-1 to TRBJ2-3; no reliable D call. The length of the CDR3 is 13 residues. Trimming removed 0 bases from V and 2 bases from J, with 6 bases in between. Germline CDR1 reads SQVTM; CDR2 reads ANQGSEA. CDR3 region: CSVEEQYTDTQYF. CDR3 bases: TGCAGCGTTGAAGAACAGTACACAGATACGCAGTATTTT.

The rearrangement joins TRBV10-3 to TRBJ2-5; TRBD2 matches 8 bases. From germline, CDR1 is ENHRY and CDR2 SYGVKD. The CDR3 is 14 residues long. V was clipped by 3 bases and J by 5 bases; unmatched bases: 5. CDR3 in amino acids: CAISDRGGVETQYF. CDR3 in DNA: TGTGCCATCAGTGATCGGGGGGGCGTTGAGACCCAGTACTTC.

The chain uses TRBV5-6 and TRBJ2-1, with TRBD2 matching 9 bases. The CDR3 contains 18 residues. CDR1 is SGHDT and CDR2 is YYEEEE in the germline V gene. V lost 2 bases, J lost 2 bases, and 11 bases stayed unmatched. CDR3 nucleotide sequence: TGTGCCAGCAGCTTTGGGCCCTTGAGCGGGAGGACCTACAATGAGCAGTTCTTC. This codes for CASSFGPLSGRTYNEQFF. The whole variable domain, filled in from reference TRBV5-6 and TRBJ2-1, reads DAGVTQSPTHLIKTRGQQVTLRCSPKSGHDTVSWYQQALGQGPQFIFQYYEEEERQRGNFPDRFSGHQFPNYSSELNVNALLLGDSALYLCASSFGPLSGRTYNEQFFGPGTRLTVL.

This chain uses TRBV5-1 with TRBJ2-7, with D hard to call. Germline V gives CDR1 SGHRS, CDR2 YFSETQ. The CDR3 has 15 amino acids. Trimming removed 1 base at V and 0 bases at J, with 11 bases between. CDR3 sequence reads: CASSLKGSTSYEQYF. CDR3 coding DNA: TGCGCCAGCAGCTTGAAAGGATCTACCTCCTACGAGCAGTACTTC. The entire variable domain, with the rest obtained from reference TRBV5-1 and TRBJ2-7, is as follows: KAGVTQTPRYLIKTRGQQVTLSCSPISGHRSVSWYQQTPGQGLQFLFEYFSETQRNKGNFPGRFSGRQFSNSRSEMNVSTLELGDSALYLCASSLKGSTSYEQYFGPGTRLTVT.

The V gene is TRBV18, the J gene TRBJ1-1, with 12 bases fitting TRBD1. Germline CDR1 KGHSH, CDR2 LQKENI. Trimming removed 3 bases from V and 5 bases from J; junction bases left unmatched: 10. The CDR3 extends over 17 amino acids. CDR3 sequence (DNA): TGTGCCAGCTCACCCGGGACAGGGGGCGAGAAAAGGACTGAAGCTTTCTTT. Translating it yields CASSPGTGGEKRTEAFF. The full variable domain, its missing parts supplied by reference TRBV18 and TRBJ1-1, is NAGVMQNPRHLVRRRGQEARLRCSPMKGHSHVYWYRQLPEEGLKFMVYLQKENIIDESGMPKERFSAEFPKEGPSILRIQQVVRGDSAAYFCASSPGTGGEKRTEAFFGQGTRLTVV.